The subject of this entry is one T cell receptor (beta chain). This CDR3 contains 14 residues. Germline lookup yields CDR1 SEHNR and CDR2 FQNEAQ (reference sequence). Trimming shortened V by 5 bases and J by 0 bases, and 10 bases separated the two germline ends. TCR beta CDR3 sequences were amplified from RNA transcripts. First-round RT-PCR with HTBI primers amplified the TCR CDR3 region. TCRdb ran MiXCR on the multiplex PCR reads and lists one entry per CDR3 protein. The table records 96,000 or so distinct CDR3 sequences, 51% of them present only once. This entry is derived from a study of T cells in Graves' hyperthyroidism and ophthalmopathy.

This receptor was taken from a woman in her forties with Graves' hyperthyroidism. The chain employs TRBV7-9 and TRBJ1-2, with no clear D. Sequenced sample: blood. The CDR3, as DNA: TGTGCCAGCAGCCGTAGTACGGCTAACTATGGCTACACCTTC. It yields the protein CASSRSTANYGYTF.